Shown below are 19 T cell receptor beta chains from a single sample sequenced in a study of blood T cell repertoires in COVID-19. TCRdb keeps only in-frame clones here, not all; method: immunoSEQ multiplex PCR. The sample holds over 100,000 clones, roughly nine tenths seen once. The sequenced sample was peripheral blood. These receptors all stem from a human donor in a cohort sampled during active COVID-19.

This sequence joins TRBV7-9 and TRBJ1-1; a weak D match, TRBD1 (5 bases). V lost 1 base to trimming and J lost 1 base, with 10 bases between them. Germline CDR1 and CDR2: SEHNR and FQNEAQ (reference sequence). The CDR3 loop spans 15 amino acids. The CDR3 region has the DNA TGTGCCAGCAGCTTAGGTGGGGCGGCGAACACTGAAGCTTTCTTT. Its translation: CASSLGGAANTEAFF.

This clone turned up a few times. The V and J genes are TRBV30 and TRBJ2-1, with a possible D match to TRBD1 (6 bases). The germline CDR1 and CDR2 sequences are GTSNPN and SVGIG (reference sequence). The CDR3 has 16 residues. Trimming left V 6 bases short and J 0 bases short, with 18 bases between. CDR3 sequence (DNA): TGTGCCTGCCCAGGGGACAAATTAAGCTCCTACAATGAGCAGTTCTTC. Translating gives CACPGDKLSSYNEQFF.

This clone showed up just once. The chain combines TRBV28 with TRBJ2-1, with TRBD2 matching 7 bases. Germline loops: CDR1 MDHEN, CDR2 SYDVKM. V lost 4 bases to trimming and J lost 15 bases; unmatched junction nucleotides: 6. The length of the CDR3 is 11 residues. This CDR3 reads CASSYSSGLFF. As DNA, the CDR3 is TGTGCCAGCAGTTATTCTAGCGGATTGTTCTTC.

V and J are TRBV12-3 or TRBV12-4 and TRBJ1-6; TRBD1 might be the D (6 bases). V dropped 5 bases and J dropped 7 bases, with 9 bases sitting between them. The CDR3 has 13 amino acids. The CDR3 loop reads CASSQDRNSPLHF. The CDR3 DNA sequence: TGTGCCAGCAGTCAGGACAGAAATTCACCCCTCCACTTT.

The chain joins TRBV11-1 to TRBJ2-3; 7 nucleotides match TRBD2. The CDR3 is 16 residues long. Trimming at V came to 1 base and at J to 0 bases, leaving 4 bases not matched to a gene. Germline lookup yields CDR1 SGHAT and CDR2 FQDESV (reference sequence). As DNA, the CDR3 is TGTGCCAGCAGCTTAGGTAGGCGGGGGAGCACAGATACGCAGTATTTT. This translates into CASSLGRRGSTDTQYF.

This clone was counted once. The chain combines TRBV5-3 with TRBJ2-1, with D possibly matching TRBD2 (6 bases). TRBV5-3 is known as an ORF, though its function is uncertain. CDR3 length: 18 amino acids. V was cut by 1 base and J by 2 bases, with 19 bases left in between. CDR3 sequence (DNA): TGTGCCAGAAGCTTGAAACTAGCCGTCTTCTGCCCCTACAATGAGCAGTTCTTC. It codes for CARSLKLAVFCPYNEQFF.

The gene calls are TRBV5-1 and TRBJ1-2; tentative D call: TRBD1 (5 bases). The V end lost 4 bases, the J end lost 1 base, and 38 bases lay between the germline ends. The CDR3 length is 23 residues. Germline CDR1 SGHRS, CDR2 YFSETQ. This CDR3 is CASSPWGVHQGRGVESGNYGYTF. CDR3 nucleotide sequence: TGCGCCAGCAGCCCCTGGGGGGTGCACCAGGGCCGGGGAGTGGAGAGTGGTAACTATGGCTACACCTTC.

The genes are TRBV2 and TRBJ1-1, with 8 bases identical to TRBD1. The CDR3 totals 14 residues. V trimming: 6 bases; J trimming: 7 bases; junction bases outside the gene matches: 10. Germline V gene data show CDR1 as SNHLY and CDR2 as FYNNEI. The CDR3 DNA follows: TGTGCCAGCAGGTATACAGGGGGTTCCTTTGAAGCTTTCTTT. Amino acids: CASRYTGGSFEAFF. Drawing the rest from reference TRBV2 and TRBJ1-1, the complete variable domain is EPEVTQTPSHQVTQMGQEVILRCVPISNHLYFYWYRQILGQKVEFLVSFYNNEISEKSEIFDDQFSVERPDGSNFTLKIRSTKLEDSAMYFCASRYTGGSFEAFFGQGTRLTVV.

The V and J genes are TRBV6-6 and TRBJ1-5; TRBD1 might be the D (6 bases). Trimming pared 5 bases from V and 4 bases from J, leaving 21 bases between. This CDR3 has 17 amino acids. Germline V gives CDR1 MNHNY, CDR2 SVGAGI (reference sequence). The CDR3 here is CASSPNRVGRENQPQHF. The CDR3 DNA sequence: TGTGCCAGCAGTCCGAACAGGGTGGGACGGGAAAATCAGCCCCAGCATTTT.

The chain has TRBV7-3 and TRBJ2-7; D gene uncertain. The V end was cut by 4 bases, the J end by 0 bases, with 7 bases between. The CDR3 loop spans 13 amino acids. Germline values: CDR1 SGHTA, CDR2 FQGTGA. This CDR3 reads CASSSTGSYEQYF. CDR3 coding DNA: TGTGCCAGCAGCTCTACTGGCTCCTACGAGCAGTACTTC.

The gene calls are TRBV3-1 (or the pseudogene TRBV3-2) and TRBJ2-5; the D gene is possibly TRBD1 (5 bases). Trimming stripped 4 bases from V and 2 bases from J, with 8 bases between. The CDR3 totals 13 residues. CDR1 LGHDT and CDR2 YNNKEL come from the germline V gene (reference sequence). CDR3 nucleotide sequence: TGTGCCAGCAGCCTAAGGGGACAAGAGACCCAGTACTTC. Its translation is CASSLRGQETQYF.

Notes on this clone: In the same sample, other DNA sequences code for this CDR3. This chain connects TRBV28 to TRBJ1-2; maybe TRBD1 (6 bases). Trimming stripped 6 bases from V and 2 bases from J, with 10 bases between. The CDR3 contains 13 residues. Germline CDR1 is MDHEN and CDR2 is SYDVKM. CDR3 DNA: TGTGCCAGCAGCCTTGGACAGAACTATGGCTACACCTTC. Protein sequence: CASSLGQNYGYTF.

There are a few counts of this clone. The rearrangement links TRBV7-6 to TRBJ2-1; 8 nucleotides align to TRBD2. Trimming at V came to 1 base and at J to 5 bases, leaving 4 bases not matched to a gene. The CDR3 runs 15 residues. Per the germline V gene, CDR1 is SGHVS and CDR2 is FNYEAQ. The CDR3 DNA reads TGTGCCAGCAGCTTAGTTAGCGGGAAAGACAATGAGCAGTTCTTC. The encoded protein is CASSLVSGKDNEQFF.

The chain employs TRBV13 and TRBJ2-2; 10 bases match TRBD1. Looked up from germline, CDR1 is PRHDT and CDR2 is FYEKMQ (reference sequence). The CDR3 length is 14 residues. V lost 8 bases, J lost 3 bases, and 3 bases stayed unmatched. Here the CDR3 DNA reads TGTGCCAGCCGGGGACAGGGGTACACCGGGGAGCTGTTTTTT. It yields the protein CASRGQGYTGELFF.

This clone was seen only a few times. CDR3 in amino acids: CASSSGRGQDGYTF. The CDR3 DNA sequence: TGTGCCAGCAGTTCCGGCAGGGGGCAGGATGGCTACACCTTC. The chain uses TRBV6-5 and TRBJ1-2, with TRBD1 matching 8 bases. V dropped 4 bases and J dropped 6; count of bases not matched to a gene: 7. The length of the CDR3 is 14 residues. Germline assignment: CDR1 MNHEY and CDR2 SVGAGI.

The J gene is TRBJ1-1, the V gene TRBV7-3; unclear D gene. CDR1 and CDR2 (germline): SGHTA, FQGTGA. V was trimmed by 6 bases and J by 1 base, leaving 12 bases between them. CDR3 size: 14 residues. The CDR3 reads CASRSMGGNTEAFF. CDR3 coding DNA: TGTGCCAGCAGGTCCATGGGAGGGAACACTGAAGCTTTCTTT.

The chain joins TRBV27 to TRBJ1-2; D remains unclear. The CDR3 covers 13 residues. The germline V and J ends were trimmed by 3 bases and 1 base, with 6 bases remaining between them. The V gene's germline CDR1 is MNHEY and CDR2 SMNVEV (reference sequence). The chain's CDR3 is CASSFRGNYGYTF. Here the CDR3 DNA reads TGTGCCAGCAGTTTTCGGGGTAACTATGGCTACACCTTC.

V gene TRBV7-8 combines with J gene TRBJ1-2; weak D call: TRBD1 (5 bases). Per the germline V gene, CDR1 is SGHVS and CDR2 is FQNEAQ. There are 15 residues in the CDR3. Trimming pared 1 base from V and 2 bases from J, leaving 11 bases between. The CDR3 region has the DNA TGTGCCAGCAGCTTAGTTCCAGGGTCAAACTATGGCTACACCTTC. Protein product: CASSLVPGSNYGYTF. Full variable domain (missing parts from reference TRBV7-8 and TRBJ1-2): GAGVSQSPRYKVAKRGQDVALRCDPISGHVSLFWYQQALGQGPEFLTYFQNEAQLDKSGLPSDRFFAERPEGSVSTLKIQRTQQEDSAVYLCASSLVPGSNYGYTFGSGTRLTVV.

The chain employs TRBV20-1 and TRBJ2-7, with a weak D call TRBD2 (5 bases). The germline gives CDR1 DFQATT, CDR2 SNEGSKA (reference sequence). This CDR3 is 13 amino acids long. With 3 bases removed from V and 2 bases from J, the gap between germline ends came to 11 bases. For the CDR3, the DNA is TGCAGTGCTAGTCGTAGCGATACCTACGAGCAGTACTTC. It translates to CSASRSDTYEQYF.